The 8 T cell receptor beta chains given below trace back to one sample, sequenced in a study of PD-1 blockade in classical Hodgkin lymphoma. Time point noted: cycle 4 day 1 (C4D1), after 6 weeks of nivolumab. Every patient experienced relapse after autologous stem cell transplantation, and brentuximab vedotin exposure varied. Purification of CD4+ T cells from thawed PBMCs was achieved by magnetic negative selection. Sequencing used immunoSEQ multiplex PCR; TCRdb keeps in-frame clones, though not all of them. This sample has about 27,000 clones, with around 85% found just once. This material consisted of CD4+ T cells from blood, taken before the fourth cycle of nivolumab. These receptors all stem from a human donor with classical Hodgkin lymphoma.

This chain joins TRBV4-3 and TRBJ2-7; 12 bases map to TRBD2. V lost 1 base, J lost 4 bases, and 2 bases stayed unmatched. Germline CDR1 LGHNA, CDR2 YSLEER. The CDR3 totals 15 residues. DNA of the CDR3: TGCGCCAGCAGCCAAGCTAGCGGGAGGGCATACGAGCAGTACTTC. Translated: CASSQASGRAYEQYF.

This clone has just one count. The chain is built from TRBV7-2 and TRBJ2-1; no firm D call. This CDR3 is 13 amino acids long. Between the trimmed V and J ends, which lost 6 bases and 2 bases, there was a span of 8 bases. Germline values: CDR1 SGHTA, CDR2 FQGNSA. This chain's CDR3 is CASRPQTYNEQFF. Here the CDR3 DNA reads TGTGCCAGCAGGCCACAAACCTACAATGAGCAGTTCTTC.

The chain links TRBV19 to TRBJ1-5; no clear D gene. Germline V lookup: CDR1 LNHDA, CDR2 SQIVND (reference sequence). The CDR3 is 14 residues long. V lost 5 bases and J 4 bases, leaving 12 bases between the germline ends. The CDR3 region has the DNA TGTGCCAGTAGTGATCGACGGATTAATCAGCCCCAGCATTTT. Translation: CASSDRRINQPQHF.

The chain joins TRBV4-3 to TRBJ2-2, with D perhaps TRBD2 (6 bases). Trimming took 1 base from V and 0 from J, leaving 9 bases between them. The CDR3 sequence is 16 residues long. CDR1 is LGHNA and CDR2 is YSLEER in the germline V gene. Here the CDR3 reads CASSQGTNANTGELFF. In DNA, the CDR3 is TGCGCCAGCAGCCAAGGGACTAACGCGAACACCGGGGAGCTGTTTTTT.

The gene calls are TRBV5-1 and TRBJ2-1; D is perhaps TRBD2 (6 bases). The germline CDR1 and CDR2 sequences are SGHRS and YFSETQ. V lost 3 bases and J 0 bases, leaving 10 bases between the germline ends. The CDR3 extends over 15 amino acids. The CDR3 sequence: CASSSDGSSYNEQFF. DNA for the CDR3: TGCGCCAGCAGCTCGGACGGGAGCTCCTACAATGAGCAGTTCTTC.

The CDR3 nucleotides read TGTGCCAGTAGTTTCACAGAAAATCAGCCCCAGCATTTT. Amino acids: CASSFTENQPQHF. The V gene is TRBV19, the J gene TRBJ1-5; D gene ambiguous. The germline V and J ends were trimmed by 5 bases and 4 bases, with 9 bases remaining between them. CDR1 and CDR2 from the germline V gene are LNHDA and SQIVND (reference sequence). The CDR3 runs to 13 residues.

The chain employs TRBV27 and TRBJ2-6, with D perhaps TRBD1 (5 bases). The germline V gene encodes CDR1 MNHEY and CDR2 SMNVEV (reference sequence). The germline V and J ends were trimmed by 9 bases and 4 bases, with 13 bases remaining between them. This CDR3 has 14 residues. DNA of the CDR3: TGTGCCAGTAGCCAGGGCTCCGGGGCCAACGTCCTGACTTTC. Translation gives CASSQGSGANVLTF.

In its sample, this clone was seen once. The V and J genes are TRBV7-2 and TRBJ1-1, with 10 bases matching TRBD1. This CDR3 spans 17 amino acids. Germline loops: CDR1 SGHTA, CDR2 FQGNSA. V gave up 5 bases and J gave up 7 bases; unmatched junction bases: 16. The CDR3 loop reads CASSLGSRDRGFGEAFF. The CDR3 coding sequence is TGTGCCAGCAGCCTAGGCTCCAGGGACAGGGGATTTGGTGAAGCTTTCTTT.